This TCR beta chain was sequenced during a study of technical replicates of blood from four donors (dated by TCRdb to the late 2010s). A remark on this clone: The target of this receptor is not known. No qualities accompany the bases; no much larger clone lies one base away.

Libraries were made using the immunoSEQ multiplex PCR assay. Not all clones reach the TCRdb copy of this immuneACCESS table, which keeps in-frame sequences only. Checked studies attribute under half of the gap to unresolved V genes and leave the rest unexplained. The sample table records about 60,000 clones; over 90% of these occur just once. The top ten constitute 3.5% to 5% of the sample. V lost 1 base and J lost 5 bases; the stretch between them is 17 bases long. Its CDR3 holds 16 amino acids, cysteine through phenylalanine. Here the CDR3 DNA is all that survives: 48 bases in frame from base 1. Sequences LGHNA (CDR1) and YNFKEQ (CDR2) are obtained from the germline V gene.

This TCR was sampled from a human donor in good health. Some clones in this sample may be carry-over from other donors' samples. The rearranged chain carries TRBV4-2 and TRBJ1-1; the D segment could be TRBD1, given 5 matching bases. The sample consisted of PBMCs. The CDR3 protein sequence reads: CASSQVSRLGGTEAFF. In nucleotide form, the sequence is TGTGCCAGCAGCCAAGTGTCCCGTCTCGGGGGGACTGAAGCTTTCTTT.